Listed here are 6 T cell receptor beta chains from one sample, sequenced in a study of early T cells in non-severe SARS-CoV-2 infection (dated by TCRdb to the early 2020s). Library generation was performed with 5' RACE. The instrument was a NextSeq 500. The public reads were reanalyzed by TCRdb: fastp trimming at Q25, MiXCR alignment, in-frame beta chains only. Identical CDR3 protein sequences are pooled into one entry, listed with their most common genes and DNA. The sample includes tens of thousands of distinct CDR3 sequences, with around 12% observed a single time. Of the sample, 4% to 4.5% is held by the ten largest clones. What was sequenced was whole blood. These receptors were taken from an adult who was a healthcare worker with PCR-confirmed SARS-CoV-2 infection or an uninfected control (not recorded which).

This clonotype was seen a handful of times. This chain joins TRBV6-1 and TRBJ2-1; D not resolved. This CDR3 comprises 15 residues. V shed 1 base and J shed 0 bases, with 7 bases lying between them. Germline CDR1 is MNHNS and CDR2 is SASEGT. This CDR3 reads CASSEGVSSYNEQFF. DNA for the CDR3: TGTGCCAGCAGTGAAGGTGTCAGCTCCTACAATGAGCAGTTCTTC.

The table lists this clonotype with many counts. This chain connects TRBV10-1 to TRBJ2-3; D ambiguous. Trimming stripped 7 bases from V and 10 bases from J, with 21 bases between. Germline CDR1 reads WNHNN; CDR2 reads SYGVQD (reference sequence). The CDR3 is made up of 14 amino acids. The CDR3 DNA sequence: TGCGCCAGCATAAGGCGGCTGGACCGTTTCTCGCAGTATTTT. Protein: CASIRRLDRFSQYF.

This rearrangement joins TRBV20-1 to TRBJ2-5; D is unclear. V was shortened by 2 bases and J by 7 bases, with 11 bases between the two germline ends. Germline loops: CDR1 DFQATT, CDR2 SNEGSKA (reference sequence). The CDR3 consists of 12 residues. CDR3 DNA sequence: TGCAGTGCTAGATACAAAGATCGGACCCAGTACTTC. Translating gives CSARYKDRTQYF.

The chain has TRBV28 and TRBJ2-1; TRBD2 agrees at 7 bases. Trimming removed 2 bases from V and 5 bases from J; junction bases left unmatched: 3. Germline V lookup: CDR1 MDHEN, CDR2 SYDVKM. This CDR3 comprises 14 residues. The CDR3 loop is CASSLSGTHNEQFF. The CDR3 DNA sequence: TGTGCCAGCAGTTTAAGCGGGACCCACAATGAGCAGTTCTTC.

This clonotype occurred a few times. This chain joins TRBV5-8 and TRBJ1-4; D gene uncertain. V shed 3 bases and J shed 7 bases, with 7 bases lying between them. CDR1 and CDR2 (germline): SGHTS, YDEGEE. The CDR3 is made up of 12 amino acids. CDR3 residues: CASSSRPEKLFF. In nucleotides, the CDR3 is TGTGCCAGCAGCTCGAGGCCTGAAAAACTGTTTTTT.

The sample holds many counts of this clonotype. The J gene is TRBJ1-1, the V gene TRBV5-6; D might be TRBD1 (5 bases). Germline loops: CDR1 SGHDT, CDR2 YYEEEE. The CDR3 is 14 amino acids. V shed 6 bases and J shed 4 bases, with 16 bases lying between them. The CDR3 region has the DNA TGTGCCAGCAAAGTTGACAGTGTGAGCACTGAAGCTTTCTTT. Protein sequence: CASKVDSVSTEAFF.